The clone carrying this T cell receptor (beta chain) was recorded at least ten times. Its antigen is undetermined. The data are from a study of regulatory T cells in long-lasting Graves disease. Time point described: newly diagnosed GD, antithyroid drugs for less than 3 months. RNA isolated from PBMCs was used to make the TCR library. An endocrinology department in Xi'an, China, supplied the patients. Arm-PCR of CDR3 regions and iRepertoire HTBI primers were used to build TCR beta libraries. TCRdb recomputed calls from the multiplex PCR reads with MiXCR, one row per CDR3 protein. Altogether 250,000 to 300,000 distinct CDR3 sequences are present, around 18% being singletons, with the ten largest covering 14%. There are 15 residues in the CDR3. The germline gives CDR1 MDHEN, CDR2 SYDVKM. V gave up 2 bases and J gave up 6 bases, with 13 bases separating them. Study-wide points: Persistent cases favored TRBV28, TRBJ1-2 and TRBJ2-5. Persistent patients had a count of shared public clonotypes (about 2,700) that exceeded that of new patients (966).

These data were likewise used in another study, on T cells in Graves' hyperthyroidism and ophthalmopathy. That report notes: TCR CDR3 underwent first-round RT-PCR with the HTBI primer set.

The sequencing used peripheral blood mononuclear cells (PBMCs), collected at new diagnosis, from a patient treated with antithyroid drugs. The clonotype was recovered from a woman in her 30s with Graves disease. The V and J genes are TRBV28 and TRBJ2-2; D gene unclear. CDR3 coding DNA: TGTGCCAGCAGTTTAGGCTCCAGGAGCCCCGGGGAGCTGTTTTTT. Residues: CASSLGSRSPGELFF. Supplemented by reference TRBV28 and TRBJ2-2, the full variable domain reads DVKVTQSSRYLVKRTGEKVFLECVQDMDHENMFWYRQDPGLGLRLIYFSYDVKMKEKGDIPEGYSVSREKKERFSLILESASTNQTSMYLCASSLGSRSPGELFFGEGSRLTVL.